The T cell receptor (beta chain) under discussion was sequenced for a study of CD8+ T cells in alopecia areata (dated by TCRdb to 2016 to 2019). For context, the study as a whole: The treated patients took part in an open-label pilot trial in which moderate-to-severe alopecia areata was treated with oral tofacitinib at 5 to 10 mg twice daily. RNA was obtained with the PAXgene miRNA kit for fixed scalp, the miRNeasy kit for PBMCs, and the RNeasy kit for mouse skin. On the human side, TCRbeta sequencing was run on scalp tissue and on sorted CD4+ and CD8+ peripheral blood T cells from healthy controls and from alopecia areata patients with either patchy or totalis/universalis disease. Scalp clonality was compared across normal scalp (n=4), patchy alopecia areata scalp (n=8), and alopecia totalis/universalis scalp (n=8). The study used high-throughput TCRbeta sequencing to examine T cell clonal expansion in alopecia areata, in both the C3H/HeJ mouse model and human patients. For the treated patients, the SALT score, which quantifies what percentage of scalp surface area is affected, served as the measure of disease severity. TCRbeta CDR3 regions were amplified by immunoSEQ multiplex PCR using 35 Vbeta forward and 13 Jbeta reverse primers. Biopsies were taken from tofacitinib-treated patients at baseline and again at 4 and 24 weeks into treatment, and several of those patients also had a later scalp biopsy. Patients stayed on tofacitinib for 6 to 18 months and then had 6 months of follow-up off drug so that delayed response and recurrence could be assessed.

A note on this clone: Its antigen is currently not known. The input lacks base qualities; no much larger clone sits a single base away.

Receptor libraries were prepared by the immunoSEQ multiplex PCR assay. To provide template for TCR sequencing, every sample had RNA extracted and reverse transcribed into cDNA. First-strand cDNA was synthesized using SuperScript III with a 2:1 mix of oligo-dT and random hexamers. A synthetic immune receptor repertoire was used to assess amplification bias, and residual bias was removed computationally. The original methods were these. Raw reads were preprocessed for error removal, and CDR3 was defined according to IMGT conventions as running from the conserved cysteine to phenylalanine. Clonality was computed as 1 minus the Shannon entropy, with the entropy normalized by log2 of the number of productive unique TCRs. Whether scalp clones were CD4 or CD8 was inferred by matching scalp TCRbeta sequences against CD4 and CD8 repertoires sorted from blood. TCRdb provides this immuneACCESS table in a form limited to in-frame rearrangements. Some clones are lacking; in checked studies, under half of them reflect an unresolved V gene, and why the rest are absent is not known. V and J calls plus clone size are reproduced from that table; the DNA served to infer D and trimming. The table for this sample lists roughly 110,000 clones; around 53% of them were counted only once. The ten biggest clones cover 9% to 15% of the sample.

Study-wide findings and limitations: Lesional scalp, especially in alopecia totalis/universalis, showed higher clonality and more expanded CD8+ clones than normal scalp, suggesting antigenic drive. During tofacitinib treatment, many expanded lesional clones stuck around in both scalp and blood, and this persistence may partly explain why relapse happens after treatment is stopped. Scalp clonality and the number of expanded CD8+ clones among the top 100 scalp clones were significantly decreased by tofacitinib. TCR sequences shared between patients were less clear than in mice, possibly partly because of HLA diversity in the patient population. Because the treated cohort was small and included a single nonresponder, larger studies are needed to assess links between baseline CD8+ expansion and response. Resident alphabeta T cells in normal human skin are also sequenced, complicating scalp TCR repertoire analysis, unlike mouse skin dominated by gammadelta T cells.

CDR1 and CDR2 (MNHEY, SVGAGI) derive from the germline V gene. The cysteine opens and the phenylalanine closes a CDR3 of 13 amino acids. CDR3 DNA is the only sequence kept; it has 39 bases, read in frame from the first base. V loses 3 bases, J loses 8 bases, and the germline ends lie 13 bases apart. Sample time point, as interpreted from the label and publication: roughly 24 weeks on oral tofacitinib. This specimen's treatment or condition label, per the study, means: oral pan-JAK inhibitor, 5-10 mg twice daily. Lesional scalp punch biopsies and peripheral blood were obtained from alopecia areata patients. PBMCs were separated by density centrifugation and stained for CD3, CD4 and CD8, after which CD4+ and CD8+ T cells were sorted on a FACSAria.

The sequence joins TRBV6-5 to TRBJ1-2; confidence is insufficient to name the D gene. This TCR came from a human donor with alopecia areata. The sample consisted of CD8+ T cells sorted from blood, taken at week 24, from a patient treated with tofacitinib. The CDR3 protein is CASSYSPLTGYTF. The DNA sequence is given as TGTGCCAGCAGTTATTCCCCCCTTACCGGCTACACCTTC.